Listed below are T cell receptor beta chains from one sample, sequenced in a study of early T cells in non-severe SARS-CoV-2 infection. TCRdb re-derived calls from the 5' RACE reads in MiXCR, one entry per CDR3 protein. This table has about 22,000 distinct CDR3 sequences, 3% to 4.5% appearing once. Sequenced sample: whole blood. The source is an adult who was a healthcare worker with PCR-confirmed SARS-CoV-2 infection or an uninfected control (not recorded which). Each CDR3 is given with its conserved first and last residue. The D gene is left open where the match is weak. Size tells how often a clone was seen (once, few, many) or the class of an expanded clone, and some rows leave it out.

v_gene,j_gene,len,d_gene,abundance,CDR3aa,CDR3nt
TRBV29-1,TRBJ1-3,15,-,medium-sized,CSVEDTGLSGNTIYF,TGCAGCGTTGAAGATACAGGGCTCTCTGGAAACACCATATATTTT
TRBV6-2/TRBV6-3,TRBJ1-5,13,-,many,CASSLSLNQPQHF,TGTGCCAGCAGTTTGAGCCTGAATCAGCCCCAGCATTTT
TRBV19,TRBJ2-3,15,TRBD1,-,CASSMGQIKTDTQYF,TGTGCCAGTAGTATGGGACAGATAAAGACAGATACGCAGTATTTT
TRBV6-5,TRBJ2-7,16,-,medium-sized,CASSYSMGRASYEQYF,TGTGCCAGCAGTTACTCGATGGGCCGGGCCTCCTACGAGCAGTACTTC
TRBV12-3/TRBV12-4,TRBJ2-7,14,-,many,CASRVGPRSYEQYF,TGTGCCAGCAGAGTCGGCCCACGCTCCTACGAGCAGTACTTC
TRBV2,TRBJ2-7,12,-,-,CASRSRSYEQYF,TGTGCCAGCAGGTCGCGGAGCTACGAGCAGTACTTC
TRBV27,TRBJ2-4,19,TRBD1,many,CASRRGGTGDYLAKNIQYF,TGTGCCAGCAGGCGGGGAGGGACAGGGGACTATTTAGCCAAAAACATTCAGTACTTC
TRBV6-5,TRBJ1-6,12,-,medium-sized,CASSKGQSPLHF,TGTGCCAGCAGCAAAGGACAGTCACCCCTCCACTTT
TRBV6-2/TRBV6-3,TRBJ1-2,15,-,medium-sized,CASSPVVGSNYGYTF,TGTGCCAGCAGTCCCGTGGTCGGATCTAACTATGGCTACACCTTC
TRBV12-3/TRBV12-4,TRBJ2-7,12,-,-,CASSPDRREQYF,TGTGCCAGCAGTCCGGACAGACGCGAGCAGTACTTC
TRBV4-2,TRBJ2-7,16,-,many,CASSQDLGLLSYEQYF,TGTGCCAGCAGCCAAGATCTAGGGCTTCTCTCCTACGAGCAGTACTTC
TRBV12-3/TRBV12-4,TRBJ2-1,16,TRBD2,many,CASGTSGVGSYNEQFF,TGTGCCAGCGGGACTAGCGGAGTCGGCTCCTACAATGAGCAGTTCTTC
TRBV20-1,TRBJ1-1,12,TRBD1,medium-sized,CSAKPGQLEAFF,TGCAGTGCTAAACCGGGACAGCTTGAAGCTTTCTTT
TRBV7-9,TRBJ2-7,11,-,many,CASSVNYEQYF,TGTGCCAGCAGCGTAAACTACGAGCAGTACTTC
TRBV19,TRBJ2-5,13,-,many,CASSIGQKETQYF,TGTGCCAGTAGTATAGGTCAGAAAGAGACCCAGTACTTC
TRBV5-4,TRBJ1-1,14,-,many,CASSSGNPNTEAFF,TGTGCCAGCAGCTCCGGGAACCCGAACACTGAAGCTTTCTTT
TRBV11-3,TRBJ1-5,13,-,medium-sized,CASSLGENQPQHF,TGTGCCAGCAGCTTGGGAGAAAATCAGCCCCAGCATTTT
TRBV28,TRBJ1-4,11,-,few,CATSSPEKLFF,TGTGCCACCTCCTCCCCCGAAAAACTGTTTTTT
TRBV29-1,TRBJ2-7,14,-,-,CSVLGTSTSYEQYF,TGCAGCGTCTTAGGGACTTCTACCTCCTACGAGCAGTACTTC
TRBV12-3/TRBV12-4,TRBJ1-1,15,-,many,CASGQTGLGDTEAFF,TGTGCCAGCGGCCAAACAGGCTTGGGGGACACTGAAGCTTTCTTT
TRBV3-1,TRBJ1-1,13,-,medium-sized,CASSPSLGVEAFF,TGTGCCAGCAGCCCCAGTTTAGGTGTTGAAGCTTTCTTT
TRBV3-1,TRBJ1-1,13,-,many,CASSQWGTAEAFF,TGTGCCAGCAGCCAATGGGGGACCGCTGAAGCTTTCTTT
TRBV5-1,TRBJ1-2,17,-,many,CASSLGGRTPVNYGYTF,TGCGCCAGCAGCTTGGGAGGGCGGACACCTGTTAACTATGGCTACACCTTC
TRBV12-3/TRBV12-4,TRBJ1-3,17,-,few,CASSLNVKATSGNTIYF,TGTGCCAGCAGTTTAAACGTTAAGGCTACCTCTGGAAACACCATATATTTT
TRBV24-1,TRBJ1-5,14,-,many,CATSAEYSNQPQHF,TGTGCCACCAGTGCTGAATATAGCAATCAGCCCCAGCATTTT
TRBV6-5,TRBJ1-5,15,-,many,CASRSRVYSNQPQHF,TGTGCCAGCAGGTCAAGGGTTTATAGCAATCAGCCCCAGCATTTT
TRBV6-5,TRBJ2-2,15,-,many,CASSYSWSNTGELFF,TGTGCCAGCAGTTACTCGTGGTCCAACACCGGGGAGCTGTTTTTT
TRBV9,TRBJ2-1,16,TRBD1,-,CASSPPSGTGHNEQFF,TGTGCCAGCAGCCCCCCATCCGGGACAGGCCACAATGAGCAGTTCTTC
TRBV6-6,TRBJ2-3,14,-,many,CASRRDTSADTQYF,TGTGCCAGCCGCCGGGACACGAGCGCAGATACGCAGTATTTT
TRBV5-6,TRBJ2-1,14,TRBD1,many,CASSLTGEYNEQFF,TGTGCCAGCAGCTTGACAGGGGAGTACAATGAGCAGTTCTTC
TRBV13,TRBJ1-1,19,-,many,CASSLGRGGSLDENTEAFF,TGTGCCAGCAGCTTAGGCCGAGGAGGGAGCTTGGATGAGAACACTGAAGCTTTCTTT
TRBV6-1,TRBJ1-1,14,-,many,CASIKRQLNTEAFF,TGTGCCAGCATCAAGAGACAGTTGAACACTGAAGCTTTCTTT
TRBV28,TRBJ2-3,15,-,many,CASRADLTGTDTQYF,TGTGCCAGCAGGGCTGACCTGACCGGTACAGATACGCAGTATTTT
TRBV20-1,TRBJ2-7,14,TRBD1,many,CSAFNRDSTYEQYF,TGCAGTGCCTTTAACCGGGACAGCACCTACGAGCAGTACTTC
TRBV20-1,TRBJ2-3,16,-,many,CSARDPPALISHTQYF,TGCAGTGCTAGAGATCCCCCGGCCTTGATCTCCCATACGCAGTATTTT
TRBV5-1,TRBJ2-3,15,-,few,CASSLDSGRSDTQYF,TGCGCCAGCAGCCTTGACTCCGGAAGGAGTGATACGCAGTATTTT
TRBV9,TRBJ1-4,18,-,many,CASSNSARDASTNEKLFF,TGTGCCAGCAGCAATTCTGCAAGGGATGCCTCAACTAATGAAAAACTGTTTTTT
TRBV11-2,TRBJ2-3,18,-,many,CASSLDLRLTGPRNTQYF,TGTGCCAGCAGCTTAGACCTCCGCCTGACAGGCCCCAGAAATACGCAGTATTTT
TRBV12-3/TRBV12-4,TRBJ1-3,14,-,many,CASSPPPILGTIYF,TGTGCCAGCAGCCCCCCTCCCATATTGGGCACCATATATTTT
TRBV6-5,TRBJ1-1,12,-,many,CASTSVGTEAFF,TGTGCCAGCACTTCTGTGGGCACTGAAGCTTTCTTT
TRBV5-1,TRBJ2-6,15,-,medium-sized,CASSLATSGANVLTF,TGCGCCAGCAGCTTGGCGACTTCTGGGGCCAACGTCCTGACTTTC
TRBV2,TRBJ2-3,15,TRBD1,few,CASREGQGRTDTQYF,TGTGCCAGCAGGGAGGGACAGGGGCGCACAGATACGCAGTATTTT